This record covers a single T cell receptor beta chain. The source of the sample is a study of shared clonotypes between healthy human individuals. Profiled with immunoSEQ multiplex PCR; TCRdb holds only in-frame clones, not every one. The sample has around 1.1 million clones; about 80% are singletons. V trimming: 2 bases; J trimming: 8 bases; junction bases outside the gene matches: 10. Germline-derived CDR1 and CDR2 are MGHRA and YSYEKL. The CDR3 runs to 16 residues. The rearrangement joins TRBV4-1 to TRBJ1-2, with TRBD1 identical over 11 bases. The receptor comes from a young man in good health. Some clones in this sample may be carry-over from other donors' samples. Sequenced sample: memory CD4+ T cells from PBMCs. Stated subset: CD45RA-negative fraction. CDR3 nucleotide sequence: TGCGCCAGCAGCCAAATCTACGGACAGGGGGCGGGAGGCTACACCTTC. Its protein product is CASSQIYGQGAGGYTF.